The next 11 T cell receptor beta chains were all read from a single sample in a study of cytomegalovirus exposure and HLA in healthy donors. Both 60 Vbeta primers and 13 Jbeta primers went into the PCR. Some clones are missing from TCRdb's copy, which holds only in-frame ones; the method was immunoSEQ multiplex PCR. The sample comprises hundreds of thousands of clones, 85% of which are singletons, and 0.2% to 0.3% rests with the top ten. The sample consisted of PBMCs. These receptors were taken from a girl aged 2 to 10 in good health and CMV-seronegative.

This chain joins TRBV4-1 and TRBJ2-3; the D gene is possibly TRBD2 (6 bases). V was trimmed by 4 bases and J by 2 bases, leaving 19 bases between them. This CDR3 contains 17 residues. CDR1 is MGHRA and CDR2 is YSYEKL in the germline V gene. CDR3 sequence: CASSRSGADSPTDTQYF. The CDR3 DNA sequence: TGCGCCAGCAGCCGCTCGGGAGCGGACTCCCCCACAGATACGCAGTATTTT.

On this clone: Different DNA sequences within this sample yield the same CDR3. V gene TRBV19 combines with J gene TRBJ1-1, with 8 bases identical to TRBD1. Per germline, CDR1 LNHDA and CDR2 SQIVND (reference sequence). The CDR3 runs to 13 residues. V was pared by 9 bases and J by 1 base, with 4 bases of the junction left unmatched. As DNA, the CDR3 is TGTGCCAGCACCGGGACAGGGAACACTGAAGCTTTCTTT. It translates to CASTGTGNTEAFF.

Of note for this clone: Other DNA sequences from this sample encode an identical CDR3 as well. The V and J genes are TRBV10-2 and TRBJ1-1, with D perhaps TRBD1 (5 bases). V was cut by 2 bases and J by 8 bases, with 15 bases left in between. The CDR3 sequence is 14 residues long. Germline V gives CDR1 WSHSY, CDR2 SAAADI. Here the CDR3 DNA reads TGCGCCAGCAGTGAGATGGGGGGTTGGACCGAAGCTTTCTTT. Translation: CASSEMGGWTEAFF.

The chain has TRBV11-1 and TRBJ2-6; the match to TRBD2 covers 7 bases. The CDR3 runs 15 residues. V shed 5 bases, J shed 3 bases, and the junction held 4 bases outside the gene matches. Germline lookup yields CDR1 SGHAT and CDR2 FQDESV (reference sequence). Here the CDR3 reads CASSPRGVGANVLTF. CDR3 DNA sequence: TGTGCCAGCAGCCCTCGGGGGGTTGGGGCCAACGTCCTGACTTTC.

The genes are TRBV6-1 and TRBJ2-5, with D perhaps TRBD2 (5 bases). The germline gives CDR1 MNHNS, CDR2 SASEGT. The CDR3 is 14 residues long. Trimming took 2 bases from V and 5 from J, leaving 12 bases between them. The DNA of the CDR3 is TGTGCCAGCAGTGAATCGGCCCGAGGGGAGACCCAGTACTTC. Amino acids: CASSESARGETQYF.

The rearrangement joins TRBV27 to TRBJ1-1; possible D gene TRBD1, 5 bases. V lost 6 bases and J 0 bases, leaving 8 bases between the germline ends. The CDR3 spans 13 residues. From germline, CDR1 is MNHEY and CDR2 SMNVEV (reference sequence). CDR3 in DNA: TGTGCCAGCAGCCCACAGGTGAACACTGAAGCTTTCTTT. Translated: CASSPQVNTEAFF.

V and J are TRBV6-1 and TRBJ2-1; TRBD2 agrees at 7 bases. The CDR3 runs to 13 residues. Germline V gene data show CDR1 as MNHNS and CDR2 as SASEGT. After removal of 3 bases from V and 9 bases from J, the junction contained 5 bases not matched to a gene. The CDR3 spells CASSDRSGTEQFF. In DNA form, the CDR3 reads TGTGCCAGCAGTGATAGGAGCGGGACTGAGCAGTTCTTC.

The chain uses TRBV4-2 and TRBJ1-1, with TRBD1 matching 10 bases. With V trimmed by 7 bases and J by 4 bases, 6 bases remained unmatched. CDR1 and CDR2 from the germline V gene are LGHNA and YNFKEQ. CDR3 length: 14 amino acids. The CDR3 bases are TGTGCCAGCACCAACCGGGACAGGGGCACTGAAGCTTTCTTT. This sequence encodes CASTNRDRGTEAFF.

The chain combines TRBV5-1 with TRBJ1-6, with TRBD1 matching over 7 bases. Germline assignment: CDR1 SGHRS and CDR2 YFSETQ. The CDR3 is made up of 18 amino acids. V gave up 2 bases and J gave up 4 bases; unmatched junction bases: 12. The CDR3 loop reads CASSLLRDSGGYNSPLHF. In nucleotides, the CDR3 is TGCGCCAGCAGCTTACTCCGGGACAGTGGGGGGTATAATTCACCCCTCCACTTT.

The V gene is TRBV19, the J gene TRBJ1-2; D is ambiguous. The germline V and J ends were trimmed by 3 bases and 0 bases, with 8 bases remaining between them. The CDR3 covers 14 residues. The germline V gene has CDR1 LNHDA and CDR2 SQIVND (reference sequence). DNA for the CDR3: TGTGCCAGTAGTATGGGCCTCTCTAACTATGGCTACACCTTC. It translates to CASSMGLSNYGYTF.

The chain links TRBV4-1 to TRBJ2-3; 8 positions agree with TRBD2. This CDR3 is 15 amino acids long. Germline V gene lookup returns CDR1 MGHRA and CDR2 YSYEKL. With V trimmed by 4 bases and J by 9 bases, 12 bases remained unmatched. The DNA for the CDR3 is TGCGCCAGCAGCCCCGATCCAGCGGGAGAAGGAACGCAGTATTTT. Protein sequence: CASSPDPAGEGTQYF.